Presented here are 10 T cell receptor beta chains from one specimen sequenced in a study of sequential checkpoint blockade in melanoma. Indicated treatment: randomized to nivolumab then ipilimumab (arm A) or the reverse (arm B). Data came from immunoSEQ multiplex PCR; TCRdb stores just in-frame clones and leaves some out. The sample lists about 13,000 clones, roughly 76% occurring once. Material: CD8+ T cells sorted from blood (inferred from file names), obtained from a patient given nivolumab and ipilimumab in sequence. The source is a human patient with melanoma. Some clones in this sample may be carry-over from other donors' samples.

J is TRBJ1-1 and V is TRBV6-5, with unresolved D. Germline lookup yields CDR1 MNHEY and CDR2 SVGAGI. V dropped 6 bases and J dropped 4 bases, with 15 bases sitting between them. The CDR3 contains 14 residues. CDR3 region: CASSLAGRGTEAFF. CDR3 DNA sequence: TGTGCCAGCAGCTTAGCGGGCCGGGGCACTGAAGCTTTCTTT.

The gene calls are TRBV2 and TRBJ1-4; D may be TRBD1 (6 bases). V dropped 6 bases and J dropped 5 bases, with 10 bases sitting between them. Germline-derived CDR1 and CDR2 are SNHLY and FYNNEI. The CDR3 extends over 13 amino acids. Here the CDR3 reads CASRGARNEKLFF. In DNA, the CDR3 is TGTGCCAGCAGGGGGGCGCGAAATGAAAAACTGTTTTTT.

The rearrangement uses TRBV7-8 and TRBJ1-5, with unresolved D. V gave up 6 bases and J gave up 0 bases, with 9 bases separating them. The CDR3 covers 14 residues. Per the germline V gene, CDR1 is SGHVS and CDR2 is FQNEAQ. For the CDR3, the DNA is TGTGCCAGCAGTTTGACTATTAGCAATCAGCCCCAGCATTTT. Translating gives CASSLTISNQPQHF. Variable domain in full (rest from reference TRBV7-8 and TRBJ1-5): GAGVSQSPRYKVAKRGQDVALRCDPISGHVSLFWYQQALGQGPEFLTYFQNEAQLDKSGLPSDRFFAERPEGSVSTLKIQRTQQEDSAVYLCASSLTISNQPQHFGDGTRLSIL.

In this sample, this clone turned up a few times. The chain joins TRBV4-1 to TRBJ1-2; D might be TRBD1 (6 bases). Germline V CDR1 and CDR2: MGHRA, YSYEKL. CDR3 length equals 15 residues. The V end was cut by 0 bases, the J end by 3 bases, with 11 bases between. CDR3 bases: TGCGCCAGCAGCCAAGATCAGGGGAAGGACTATGGCTACACCTTC. Translating gives CASSQDQGKDYGYTF.

The DNA for the CDR3 is TGTGCCAGCAGCTTAGTTGGCCATTACGAGCAGTACTTC. Encoded protein: CASSLVGHYEQYF. The chain employs TRBV7-9 and TRBJ2-7; D not resolved. This CDR3 spans 13 amino acids. Looked up from germline, CDR1 is SEHNR and CDR2 is FQNEAQ (reference sequence). The V gene lost 1 base and the J gene lost 4 bases, with 8 bases spanning the gap.

The chain links TRBV11-2 to TRBJ1-2; D is uncertain. Trimming shortened V by 3 bases and J by 0 bases, and 20 bases separated the two germline ends. Germline assignment: CDR1 SGHAT and CDR2 FQNNGV. This CDR3 comprises 18 residues. As DNA, the CDR3 is TGTGCCAGCAGCTTTAGCATGGGTAATACCCCCGCTAACTATGGCTACACCTTC. This translates into CASSFSMGNTPANYGYTF.

The chain links TRBV18 to TRBJ1-1; the match to TRBD1 covers 10 bases. CDR1 and CDR2 (germline): KGHSH, LQKENI. The trim removed 3 bases at V and 5 bases at J, leaving 9 bases unmatched. CDR3 length equals 16 residues. The CDR3 region is CASSPVRQGAKTEAFF. The CDR3, as DNA: TGTGCCAGCTCACCGGTTCGACAGGGGGCGAAGACTGAAGCTTTCTTT.

The V gene is TRBV19, the J gene TRBJ2-1; D gene ambiguous. The CDR3 is made up of 16 amino acids. The V gene's germline CDR1 is LNHDA and CDR2 SQIVND (reference sequence). With 4 bases removed from V and 0 bases from J, the gap between germline ends came to 13 bases. CDR3 coding DNA: TGTGCCAGTAGTAGATCATCTATCCGCTCCTACAATGAGCAGTTCTTC. This translates into CASSRSSIRSYNEQFF.

For the CDR3, the DNA is TGTGCCACCAGCGGACAGGACACACTGAACACTGAAGCTTTCTTT. Protein: CATSGQDTLNTEAFF. The chain employs TRBV15 and TRBJ1-1, with 7 bases that match TRBD1. The ends lost 5 bases at V and 0 bases at J; junction bases unmatched: 6. This CDR3 comprises 15 residues. Germline CDR1 LNHNV, CDR2 YYDKDF (reference sequence).

The rearrangement uses TRBV5-1 and TRBJ1-1; a weak D match, TRBD1 (5 bases). V lost 0 bases and J 7 bases, leaving 13 bases between the germline ends. Per the germline V gene, CDR1 is SGHRS and CDR2 is YFSETQ. The CDR3 sequence is 14 residues long. This CDR3 is CASSLAPRGDEAFF. As DNA, the CDR3 is TGCGCCAGCAGCTTGGCACCCCGGGGGGATGAAGCTTTCTTT.